The sequence of this T cell receptor beta chain was determined in a study of tumor-infiltrating lymphocytes in primary liver carcinoma. Study-level results: Less overlap was seen in tumor-adjacent and tumor-blood pairs than in tumor region pairs.

Bulk tissue was left unsorted, and RNA and DNA were co-extracted from around 18-30 mg of it. Chronic HBV infection was present, with no prior treatment. With 8 bases removed from V and 3 bases from J, the gap between germline ends came to 11 bases. CDR1 MNHEY and CDR2 SVGAGI come from the germline V gene. The CDR3 is 13 amino acids. This clonotype was observed at least ten times. The target antigen is unknown. TCR beta cDNA was reverse-transcribed from roughly 520 ng of total RNA. The reaction used a constant-region primer and ProtoScript II reverse transcriptase. Employing slightly modified ARM-PCR, three nested multiplex PCR rounds were run, and these gave rise to the TCR beta libraries. In the first two PCR rounds, TRBV1-TRBV30 forward primers were paired with a C-beta reverse primer, and each round lasted roughly 10 cycles. MiXCR, run by TCRdb on the multiplex PCR reads, gives a single entry per CDR3 protein. The table records under 90,000 distinct CDR3 sequences, 72% of them present only once.

This sequence joins TRBV6-5 and TRBJ1-5, with D possibly being TRBD1 (5 bases). The clonotype was recovered from a man aged 40-50 years with primary liver carcinoma and hepatitis B virus infection. Specimen: liver tumor tissue from sampling region 1. Subset in this sample: tumor region T1, superior pole. CDR3 protein: CASGAGYNQPQHF. In nucleotides, the CDR3 is TGTGCCAGCGGGGCAGGGTACAATCAGCCCCAGCATTTT.